The rows below give T cell receptor beta chains drawn from one sample of a study of PD-L1 blockade in urothelial cancer. Generated by immunoSEQ multiplex PCR, the TCRdb table keeps only in-frame clones and is missing some. The table records tens of thousands of clones, 85% of them present only once. Material: PBMCs, obtained around atezolizumab (anti-PD-L1) treatment. Source of these receptors: a man in his sixties or seventies with urothelial cancer. CDR3s include the opening cysteine and the closing phenylalanine or tryptophan. The D gene is left open where the match is weak. Clone size is shown for a subset of rows, as once, few, many or a class of expanded clone.

cdr3_length clone_size j_call d_call v_call cdr3_aa cdr3_nt
15 NA TRBJ1-5 NA TRBV28 CASSLLGVGNQPQHF TGTGCCAGCAGTTTATTAGGGGTTGGAAATCAGCCCCAGCATTTT
14 NA TRBJ2-3 NA TRBV29-1 CSADQPQGTDTQYF TGCAGCGCCGACCAACCCCAGGGGACAGATACGCAGTATTTT
13 NA TRBJ1-5 TRBD1 TRBV5-1 CASSYDRDQPQHF TGCGCCAGCAGCTATGACAGGGATCAGCCCCAGCATTTT
16 NA TRBJ2-2 TRBD1 TRBV6-6 CASSKTDRVYTGELFF TGTGCCAGCAGTAAAACCGACAGGGTGTACACCGGGGAGCTGTTTTTT
15 few TRBJ2-7 NA TRBV7-3 CASSLTVSDSNEQYF TGTGCCAGCAGCTTAACGGTTTCGGACAGTAACGAGCAGTACTTC
16 NA TRBJ2-1 TRBD2 TRBV5-1 CASSSLAGGSYNEQFF TGCGCCAGCAGCTCCTTAGCGGGAGGGTCCTACAATGAGCAGTTCTTC
13 NA TRBJ2-7 TRBD1 TRBV11-3 CASGRQGSTEQYF TGTGCCAGCGGCCGACAGGGTTCGACCGAGCAGTACTTC
13 NA TRBJ2-1 NA TRBV9 CASSETNYNEQFF TGTGCCAGCAGCGAGACAAATTACAATGAGCAGTTCTTC
17 NA TRBJ2-1 TRBD2 TRBV5-6 CASSLWRLAGVSNEQFF TGTGCCAGCAGCTTGTGGCGGCTAGCGGGAGTGTCCAATGAGCAGTTCTTC
13 NA TRBJ2-5 NA TRBV29-1 CSVEDGMVETQYF TGCAGCGTTGAAGACGGGATGGTAGAGACCCAGTACTTC
14 NA TRBJ1-5 TRBD1 TRBV19 CATSDRASNQPQHF TGTGCCACTTCGGACAGGGCTAGCAATCAGCCCCAGCATTTT
16 once TRBJ2-7 TRBD2 TRBV5-1 CASSLELAGRSYEQYF TGCGCCAGCAGCTTGGAACTAGCGGGACGGTCCTACGAGCAGTACTTC
15 NA TRBJ2-1 TRBD1 TRBV6-5 CASSYDRGRYNEQFF TGTGCCAGCAGTTATGACAGGGGAAGGTACAATGAGCAGTTCTTC
15 NA TRBJ2-1 TRBD2 TRBV27 CASSLSASGRAEQFF TGTGCCAGCAGTTTATCGGCTAGCGGGAGGGCAGAGCAGTTCTTC
17 once TRBJ2-7 NA TRBV30 CAWNQGAYLAASYEQYF TGTGCCTGGAATCAGGGGGCCTACCTAGCGGCCTCCTACGAGCAGTACTTC
14 NA TRBJ1-2 NA TRBV7-8 CASSLGGRDYGYTF TGTGCCAGCAGCTTAGGGGGCAGAGACTATGGCTACACCTTC
10 NA TRBJ2-1 NA TRBV20-1 CSATLNEQFF TGCAGTGCTACCCTCAATGAGCAGTTCTTC
15 NA TRBJ1-2 TRBD1 TRBV7-9 CASSLSGTENSGYTF TGTGCCAGCAGCTTATCGGGGACAGAGAATTCTGGCTACACCTTC
15 NA TRBJ2-7 NA TRBV7-2 CASSSGLSSSYEQYF TGTGCCAGCAGCTCCGGACTCTCAAGCTCCTACGAGCAGTACTTC
15 NA TRBJ2-7 TRBD2 TRBV2 CASSETSGSLYEQYF TGTGCCAGCAGTGAGACTAGCGGGAGTCTCTACGAGCAGTACTTC
14 NA TRBJ2-7 TRBD2 TRBV6-6 CATYRLAGSYEQYF TGTGCCACCTACAGACTAGCGGGAAGCTACGAGCAGTACTTC
14 NA TRBJ1-1 TRBD1 TRBV6-5 CASSKGQANTEAFF TGTGCCAGCAGTAAGGGACAGGCGAACACTGAAGCTTTCTTT
15 NA TRBJ2-7 NA TRBV7-9 CASSPSPGRTYEQYF TGTGCCAGCAGCCCTTCCCCGGGTCGCACCTACGAGCAGTACTTC
15 NA TRBJ2-1 NA TRBV9 CASSVDWSGYNEQFF TGTGCCAGCAGCGTAGATTGGTCCGGGTACAATGAGCAGTTCTTC
13 few TRBJ2-7 NA TRBV2 CASRRMIAYEQYF TGTGCCAGCAGGAGGATGATTGCCTACGAGCAGTACTTC
14 NA TRBJ2-5 NA TRBV27 CASSLGGPQETQYF TGTGCCAGCAGTCTCGGCGGGCCACAAGAGACCCAGTACTTC
15 NA TRBJ2-3 TRBD1 TRBV27 CASSIGTGGSDTQYF TGTGCCAGCAGTATCGGGACAGGGGGTTCAGATACGCAGTATTTT
14 NA TRBJ1-1 TRBD1 TRBV9 CASSQGQGNTEAFF TGTGCCAGCAGCCAAGGACAGGGGAATACTGAAGCTTTCTTT
14 NA TRBJ2-7 TRBD1 TRBV6-5 CASRRTGLSYEQYF TGTGCCAGCAGGCGGACAGGTCTCTCCTACGAGCAGTACTTC
14 NA TRBJ2-4 NA TRBV28 CASNPGRAKNIQYF TGTGCCAGCAATCCGGGGAGAGCCAAAAACATTCAGTACTTC
17 NA TRBJ2-7 TRBD2 TRBV10-3 CAISEAGASGSLYEQYF TGTGCCATCAGTGAAGCGGGAGCTAGCGGGAGTCTGTACGAGCAGTACTTC
14 NA TRBJ1-1 TRBD1 TRBV30 CAWRPRTGGTEAFF TGTGCCTGGAGGCCTAGGACAGGGGGCACTGAAGCTTTCTTT
14 once TRBJ2-7 NA TRBV7-9 CASSLSASSYEQYF TGTGCCAGCAGCTTAAGTGCCAGCTCCTACGAGCAGTACTTC
14 once TRBJ1-1 TRBD1 TRBV2 CASSATGMGTEAFF TGTGCCAGCAGTGCGACAGGGATGGGCACTGAAGCTTTCTTT
15 NA TRBJ2-1 TRBD2 TRBV15 CATSTGLDHYNEQFF TGTGCCACCAGCACGGGACTAGACCATTACAATGAGCAGTTCTTC